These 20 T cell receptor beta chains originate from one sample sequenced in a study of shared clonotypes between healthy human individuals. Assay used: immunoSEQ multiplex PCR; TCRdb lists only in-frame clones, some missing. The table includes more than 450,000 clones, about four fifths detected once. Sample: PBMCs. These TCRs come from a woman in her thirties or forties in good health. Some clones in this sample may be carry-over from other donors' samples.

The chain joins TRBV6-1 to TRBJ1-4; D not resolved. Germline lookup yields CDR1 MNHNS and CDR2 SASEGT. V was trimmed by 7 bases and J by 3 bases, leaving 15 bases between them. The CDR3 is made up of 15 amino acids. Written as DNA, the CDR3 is TGTGCCAGCATCCGAGGGCGGGGAGCTAATGAAAAACTGTTTTTT. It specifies CASIRGRGANEKLFF.

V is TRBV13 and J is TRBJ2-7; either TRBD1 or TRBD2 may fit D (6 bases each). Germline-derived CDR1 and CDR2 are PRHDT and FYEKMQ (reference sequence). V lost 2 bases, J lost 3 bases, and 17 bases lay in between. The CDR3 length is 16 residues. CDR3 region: CASSLPGASRNYEQYF. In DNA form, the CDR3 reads TGTGCCAGCAGCTTACCGGGGGCTTCGCGGAACTACGAGCAGTACTTC.

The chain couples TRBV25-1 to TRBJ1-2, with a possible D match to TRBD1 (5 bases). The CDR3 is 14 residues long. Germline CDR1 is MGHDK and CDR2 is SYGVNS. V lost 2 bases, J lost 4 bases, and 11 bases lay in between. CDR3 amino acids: CASSEGLGPYGYTF. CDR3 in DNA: TGTGCCAGCAGTGAAGGCCTGGGGCCCTATGGCTACACCTTC.

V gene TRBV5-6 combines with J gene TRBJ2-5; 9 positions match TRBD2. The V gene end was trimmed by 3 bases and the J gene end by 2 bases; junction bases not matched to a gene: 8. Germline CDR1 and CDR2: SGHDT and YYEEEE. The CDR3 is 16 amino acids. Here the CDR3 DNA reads TGTGCCAGCAGCTGGAGACTAGCGGAACTTCAAGAGACCCAGTACTTC. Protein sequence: CASSWRLAELQETQYF. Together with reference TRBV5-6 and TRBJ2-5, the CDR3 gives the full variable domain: DAGVTQSPTHLIKTRGQQVTLRCSPKSGHDTVSWYQQALGQGPQFIFQYYEEEERQRGNFPDRFSGHQFPNYSSELNVNALLLGDSALYLCASSWRLAELQETQYFGPGTRLLVL.

This chain's CDR3 is CSVENVARSTDTQYF. In nucleotides, the CDR3 is TGCAGCGTTGAAAATGTGGCACGCAGCACAGATACGCAGTATTTT. This sequence joins TRBV29-1 and TRBJ2-3; no clear D. The CDR3 is 15 amino acids. V was cut by 2 bases and J by 0 bases, with 12 bases left in between. Germline loops: CDR1 SQVTM, CDR2 ANQGSEA.

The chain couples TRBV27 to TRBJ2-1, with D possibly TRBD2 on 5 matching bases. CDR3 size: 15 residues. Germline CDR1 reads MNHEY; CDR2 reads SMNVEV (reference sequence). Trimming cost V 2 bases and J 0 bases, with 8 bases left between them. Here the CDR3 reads CASSLSGPSYNEQFF. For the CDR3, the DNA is TGTGCCAGCAGTTTAAGCGGCCCCTCCTACAATGAGCAGTTCTTC.

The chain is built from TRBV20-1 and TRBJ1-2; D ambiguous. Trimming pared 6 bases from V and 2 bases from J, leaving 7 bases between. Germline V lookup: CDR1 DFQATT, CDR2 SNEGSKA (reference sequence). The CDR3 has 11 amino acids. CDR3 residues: CSAVDNYGYTF. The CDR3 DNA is TGCAGTGCCGTCGACAACTATGGCTACACCTTC.

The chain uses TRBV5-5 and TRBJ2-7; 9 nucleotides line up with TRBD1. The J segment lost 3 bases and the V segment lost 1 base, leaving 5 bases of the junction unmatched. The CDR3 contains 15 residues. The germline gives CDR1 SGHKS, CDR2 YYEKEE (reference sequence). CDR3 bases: TGTGCCAGCAGCTTGAGGGACAGGGACCTCTACGAGCAGTACTTC. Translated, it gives CASSLRDRDLYEQYF.

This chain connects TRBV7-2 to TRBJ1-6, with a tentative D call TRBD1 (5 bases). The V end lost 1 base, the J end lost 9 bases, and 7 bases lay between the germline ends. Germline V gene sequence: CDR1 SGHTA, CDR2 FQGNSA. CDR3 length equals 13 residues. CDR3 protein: CASSLERGSPLHF. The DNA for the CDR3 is TGTGCCAGCAGCTTAGAGAGGGGTTCACCCCTCCACTTT.

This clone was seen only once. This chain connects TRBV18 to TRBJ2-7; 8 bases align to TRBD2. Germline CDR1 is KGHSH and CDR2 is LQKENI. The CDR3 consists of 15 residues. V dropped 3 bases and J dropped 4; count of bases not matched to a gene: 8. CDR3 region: CASSPSGGLNYEQYF. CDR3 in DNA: TGTGCCAGCTCACCTTCGGGAGGGCTAAATTACGAGCAGTACTTC.

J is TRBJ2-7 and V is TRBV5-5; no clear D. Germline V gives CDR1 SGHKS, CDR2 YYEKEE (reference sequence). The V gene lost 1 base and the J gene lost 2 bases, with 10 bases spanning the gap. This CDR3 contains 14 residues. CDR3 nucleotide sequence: TGTGCCAGCAGCTTGAAGTACACCCCCTACGAGCAGTACTTC. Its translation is CASSLKYTPYEQYF.

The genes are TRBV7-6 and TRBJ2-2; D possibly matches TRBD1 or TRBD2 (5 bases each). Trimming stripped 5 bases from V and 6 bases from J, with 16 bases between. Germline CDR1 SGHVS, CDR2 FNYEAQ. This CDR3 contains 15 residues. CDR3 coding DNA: TGTGCCAGCAGCCCCGCGTTTGGGGGATCCGGGGAGCTGTTTTTT. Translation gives CASSPAFGGSGELFF.

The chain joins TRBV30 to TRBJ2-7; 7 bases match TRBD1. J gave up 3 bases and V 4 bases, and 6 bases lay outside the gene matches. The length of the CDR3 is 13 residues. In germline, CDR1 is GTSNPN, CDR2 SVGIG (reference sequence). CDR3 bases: TGTGCCTGGACCCGACAGGGCTTCTACGAGCAGTACTTC. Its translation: CAWTRQGFYEQYF.

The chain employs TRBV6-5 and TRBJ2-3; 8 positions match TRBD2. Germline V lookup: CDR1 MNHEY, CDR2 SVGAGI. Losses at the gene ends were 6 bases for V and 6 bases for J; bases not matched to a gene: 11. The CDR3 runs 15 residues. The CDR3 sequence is CASSLSGVVGDTQYF. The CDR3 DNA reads TGTGCCAGCAGCCTTAGCGGGGTGGTGGGGGATACGCAGTATTTT.

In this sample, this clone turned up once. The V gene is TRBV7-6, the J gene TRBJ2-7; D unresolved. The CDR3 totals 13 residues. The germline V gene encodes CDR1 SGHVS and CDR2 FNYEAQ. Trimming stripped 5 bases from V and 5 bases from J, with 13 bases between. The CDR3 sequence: CASSPRSMDEQYF. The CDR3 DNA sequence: TGTGCCAGCAGCCCCCGCTCGATGGACGAGCAGTACTTC.

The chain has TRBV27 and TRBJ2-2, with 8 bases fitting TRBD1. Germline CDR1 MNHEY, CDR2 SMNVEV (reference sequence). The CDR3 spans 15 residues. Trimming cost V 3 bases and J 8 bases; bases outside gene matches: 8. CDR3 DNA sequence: TGTGCCAGCAGTTTTGGGCTTGACAGGGGAGGGGAGCTGTTTTTT. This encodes CASSFGLDRGGELFF.

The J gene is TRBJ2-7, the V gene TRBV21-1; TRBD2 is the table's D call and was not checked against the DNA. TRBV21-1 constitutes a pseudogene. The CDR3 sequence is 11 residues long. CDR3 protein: CASSLALEQYF. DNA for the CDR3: TGTGCCAGCAGCCTAGCCCTTGAGCAGTACTTC.

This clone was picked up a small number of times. The DNA of the CDR3 is TGTGCCAGCAGCCCTCAGGGGGTTGGCTACACCTTC. It encodes CASSPQGVGYTF. This chain joins TRBV27 and TRBJ1-2; TRBD1 agrees at 7 bases. The trim removed 6 bases at V and 7 bases at J, leaving 5 bases unmatched. This CDR3 region has 12 residues. Germline loops: CDR1 MNHEY, CDR2 SMNVEV (reference sequence).

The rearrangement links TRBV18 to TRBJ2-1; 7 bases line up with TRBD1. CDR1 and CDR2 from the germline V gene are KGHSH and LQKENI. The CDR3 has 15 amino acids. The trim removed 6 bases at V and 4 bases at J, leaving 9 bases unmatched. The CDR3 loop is CASSHRGEEYNEQFF. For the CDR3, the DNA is TGTGCCAGCTCCCACAGGGGCGAGGAGTACAATGAGCAGTTCTTC. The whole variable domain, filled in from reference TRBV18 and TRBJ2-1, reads NAGVMQNPRHLVRRRGQEARLRCSPMKGHSHVYWYRQLPEEGLKFMVYLQKENIIDESGMPKERFSAEFPKEGPSILRIQQVVRGDSAAYFCASSHRGEEYNEQFFGPGTRLTVL.

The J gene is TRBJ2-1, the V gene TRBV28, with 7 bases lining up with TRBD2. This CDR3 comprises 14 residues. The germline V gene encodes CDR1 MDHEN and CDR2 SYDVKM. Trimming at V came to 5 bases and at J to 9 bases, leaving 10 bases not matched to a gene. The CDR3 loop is CASSRDRRGGEQFF. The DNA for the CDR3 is TGTGCCAGCAGTCGCGACCGGCGCGGGGGTGAGCAGTTCTTC. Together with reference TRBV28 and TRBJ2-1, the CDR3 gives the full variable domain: DVKVTQSSRYLVKRTGEKVFLECVQDMDHENMFWYRQDPGLGLRLIYFSYDVKMKEKGDIPEGYSVSREKKERFSLILESASTNQTSMYLCASSRDRRGGEQFFGPGTRLTVL.